Shown below are 14 T cell receptor beta chains from a single sample sequenced in a study of blood T cell repertoires in COVID-19. Libraries were prepared by immunoSEQ multiplex PCR; TCRdb keeps only in-frame clonotypes and omits some of them. Among approximately 400,000 clones listed, about nine tenths were seen once. Sequenced material: PBMCs or T cells enriched from blood (not recorded which). All receptors derive from a woman in her 40s who had been exposed to COVID-19.

The chain uses TRBV24-1 and TRBJ1-2; D remains ambiguous. Between the trimmed V and J ends, which lost 4 bases and 2 bases, there was a span of 10 bases. This CDR3 is built from 14 residues. Germline loops: CDR1 KGHDR, CDR2 SFDVKD. CDR3 sequence reads: CATSDSDTNYGYTF. The CDR3 DNA is TGTGCCACCAGTGACTCCGACACGAACTATGGCTACACCTTC.

The V gene is TRBV11-3, the J gene TRBJ1-4; 12 nucleotides match TRBD1. This CDR3 spans 16 amino acids. Germline assignment: CDR1 SGHNT and CDR2 YENEEA. With 3 bases clipped from V and 5 bases from J, the junction kept 4 bases outside the gene matches. The CDR3 sequence is CASSLGDRGRNEKLFF. Written as DNA, the CDR3 is TGTGCCAGCAGCTTGGGGGACAGGGGGCGAAATGAAAAACTGTTTTTT.

This clone was counted a single time. The CDR3 DNA reads TGTGCCAGCAGTTACGGGGCAGGATGGAACACTGAAGCTTTCTTT. This translates into CASSYGAGWNTEAFF. The chain employs TRBV6-2 or TRBV6-3 and TRBJ1-1, with D possibly being TRBD1 (5 bases). Germline V CDR1 and CDR2: MNHEY, SVGEGT. Trimming pared 2 bases from V and 1 base from J, leaving 11 bases between. The CDR3 runs 15 residues.

CDR3 in amino acids: CASSQLAITGELFF. In DNA form, the CDR3 reads TGCGCCAGCAGCCAGTTAGCGATCACCGGGGAGCTGTTTTTT. The chain couples TRBV4-3 to TRBJ2-2; a weak D match, TRBD2 (5 bases). Germline loops: CDR1 LGHNA, CDR2 YSLEER. Trimming pared 3 bases from V and 4 bases from J, leaving 9 bases between. The CDR3 extends over 14 amino acids.

The chain uses TRBV30 and TRBJ1-2; TRBD1 might be the D (5 bases). The CDR3 is made up of 16 amino acids. Trimming removed 1 base from V and 2 bases from J, with 17 bases in between. The germline gives CDR1 GTSNPN, CDR2 SVGIG (reference sequence). CDR3 sequence (DNA): TGTGCCTGGAGTGGACCAGGACACGACGGGAACTATGGCTACACCTTC. Its protein product is CAWSGPGHDGNYGYTF.

The chain joins TRBV19 to TRBJ1-1, with TRBD1 matching 7 bases. This CDR3 contains 13 residues. The V gene end was trimmed by 7 bases and the J gene end by 4 bases; junction bases not matched to a gene: 6. Per germline, CDR1 LNHDA and CDR2 SQIVND (reference sequence). The CDR3 loop reads CASNRGIGTEAFF. The CDR3 DNA reads as TGTGCCAGTAACAGGGGAATCGGCACTGAAGCTTTCTTT.

The chain joins TRBV6-5 to TRBJ1-1; 8 nucleotides agree with TRBD1. The V segment lost 5 bases and the J segment 11 bases; nucleotides outside the gene matches: 13. The CDR3 has 14 residues. CDR1 is MNHEY, CDR2 SVGAGI, per germline. CDR3: CASSPQGAGGNAFF. The CDR3 DNA is TGTGCCAGCAGTCCGCAGGGGGCAGGAGGTAATGCTTTCTTT.

This clone was counted once. The J gene is TRBJ2-3, the V gene TRBV4-2; D remains unclear. V lost 3 bases and J lost 6, with 13 bases in between. Germline values: CDR1 LGHNA, CDR2 YNFKEQ. The CDR3 spans 14 residues. The CDR3 region is CASSHPSLMDTQYF. CDR3 sequence (DNA): TGTGCCAGCAGCCATCCATCACTCATGGATACGCAGTATTTT.

V and J are TRBV19 and TRBJ1-5; D is undetermined. V lost 3 bases and J 6 bases, leaving 9 bases between the germline ends. Germline CDR1 and CDR2: LNHDA and SQIVND (reference sequence). CDR3 size: 13 residues. The CDR3 DNA is TGTGCCAGTAGTATTCTTTCGGGTCAGCCCCAGCATTTT. Amino acid sequence: CASSILSGQPQHF.

The chain links TRBV7-2 to TRBJ1-1, with TRBD1 matching 7 bases. CDR3 length: 15 amino acids. Germline-derived CDR1 and CDR2 are SGHTA and FQGNSA. V lost 3 bases to trimming and J lost 4 bases; unmatched junction nucleotides: 8. CDR3: CASSFTKGGGTEAFF. CDR3 DNA sequence: TGTGCCAGCAGCTTCACGAAAGGGGGCGGCACTGAAGCTTTCTTT.

V gene TRBV10-2 combines with J gene TRBJ2-2; D is unclear. Trimming took 3 bases from V and 5 from J, leaving 7 bases between them. CDR1 is WSHSY, CDR2 SAAADI, per germline. The CDR3 length is 13 residues. The CDR3: CASSETVTGELFF. The CDR3 DNA reads TGCGCCAGCAGTGAAACAGTTACCGGGGAGCTGTTTTTT.

About this clone: An end of the junction does not agree with germline; a read error may underlie this. The chain is built from TRBV28 and TRBJ1-5; D remains unclear. Germline CDR1 and CDR2: MDHEN and SYDVKM. The CDR3 contains 14 residues. The CDR3 DNA reads TGTGCCAGCAGTTTGCGTGATAGCCATCAGCCCCAGCATTTT. Its protein is CASSLRDSHQPQHF.

CDR3 coding DNA: TGTGCCAGTAGACTCGACGACAGGGGTTTGAACACTGAAGCTTTCTTT. As protein: CASRLDDRGLNTEAFF. V and J are TRBV19 and TRBJ1-1, with 8 bases aligning to TRBD1. J lost 0 bases, V lost 6 bases, and 9 bases had no gene match. The CDR3 totals 16 residues. The germline gives CDR1 LNHDA, CDR2 SQIVND (reference sequence).

This chain connects TRBV15 to TRBJ2-7; maybe TRBD2 (5 bases). Germline V gene data show CDR1 as LNHNV and CDR2 as YYDKDF (reference sequence). The length of the CDR3 is 17 residues. V was pared by 0 bases and J by 2 bases, with 17 bases between. CDR3 in DNA: TGTGCCACCAGCAGAGATAGAGGTACTAGACGCCCCTACGAGCAGTACTTC. This translates into CATSRDRGTRRPYEQYF. Together with reference TRBV15 and TRBJ2-7, the CDR3 gives the full variable domain: DAMVIQNPRYQVTQFGKPVTLSCSQTLNHNVMYWYQQKSSQAPKLLFHYYDKDFNNEADTPDNFQSRRPNTSFCFLDIRSPGLGDTAMYLCATSRDRGTRRPYEQYFGPGTRLTVT.